This TCR beta chain stems from a study of response to subunit inactivated influenza vaccine. The CDR3 runs 17 residues. Trimming at V came to 3 bases and at J to 0 bases, leaving 7 bases not matched to a gene. CDR1 is SGDLS and CDR2 is YYNGEE in the germline V gene. TCRdb re-called the RT-PCR reads through MiXCR, storing one row per CDR3 protein. The data show 750,000 to 850,000 distinct CDR3 sequences, approximately 17% seen once. The chain combines TRBV9 with TRBJ2-5; 11 bases line up with TRBD2. Specimen: PBMCs from blood, collected around 5 days after vaccination. This sequence originates from a man aged 50-60 years who received an inactivated influenza vaccine. Here the CDR3 reads CASSALAGGPYQETQYF. Here the CDR3 DNA reads TGTGCCAGCAGCGCTCTAGCGGGGGGACCGTACCAAGAGACCCAGTACTTC.